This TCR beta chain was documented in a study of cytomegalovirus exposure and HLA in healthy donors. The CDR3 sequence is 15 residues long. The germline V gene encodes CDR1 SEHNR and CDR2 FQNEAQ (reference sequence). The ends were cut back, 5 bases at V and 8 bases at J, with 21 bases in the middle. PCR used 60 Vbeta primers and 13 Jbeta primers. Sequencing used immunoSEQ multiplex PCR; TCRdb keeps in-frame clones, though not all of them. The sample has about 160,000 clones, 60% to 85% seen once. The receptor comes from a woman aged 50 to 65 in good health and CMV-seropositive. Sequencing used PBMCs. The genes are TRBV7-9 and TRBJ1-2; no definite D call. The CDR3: CASSVGAGRPGGYTF. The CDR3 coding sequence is TGTGCCAGCAGCGTTGGTGCGGGTCGCCCTGGGGGCTACACCTTC.